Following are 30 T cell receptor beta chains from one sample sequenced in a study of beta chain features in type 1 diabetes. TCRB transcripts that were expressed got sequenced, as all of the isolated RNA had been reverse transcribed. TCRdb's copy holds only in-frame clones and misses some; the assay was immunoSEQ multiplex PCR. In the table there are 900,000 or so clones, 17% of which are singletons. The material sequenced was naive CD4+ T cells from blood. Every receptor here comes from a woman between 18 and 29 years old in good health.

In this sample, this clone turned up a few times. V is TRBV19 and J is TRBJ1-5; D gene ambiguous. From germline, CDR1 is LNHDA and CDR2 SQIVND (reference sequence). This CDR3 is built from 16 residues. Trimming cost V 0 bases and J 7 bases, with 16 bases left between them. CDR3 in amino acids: CASSIDLLGLWQPQHF. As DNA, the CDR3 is TGTGCCAGTAGTATAGATCTATTGGGGTTGTGGCAGCCCCAGCATTTT.

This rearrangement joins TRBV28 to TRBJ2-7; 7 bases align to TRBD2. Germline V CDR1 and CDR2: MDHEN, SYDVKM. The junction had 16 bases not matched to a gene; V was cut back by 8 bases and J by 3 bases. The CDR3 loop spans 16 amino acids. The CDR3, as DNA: TGTGCCAGCTCTCCCCCCGGGGAGCGGGGCAACTACGAGCAGTACTTC. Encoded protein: CASSPPGERGNYEQYF.

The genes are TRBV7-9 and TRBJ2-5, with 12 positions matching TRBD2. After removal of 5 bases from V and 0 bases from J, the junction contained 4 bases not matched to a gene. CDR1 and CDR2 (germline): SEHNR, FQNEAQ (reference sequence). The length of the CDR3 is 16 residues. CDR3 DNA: TGTGCCAGCAGCGCCGGACTAGCGGGATACCAAGAGACCCAGTACTTC. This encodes CASSAGLAGYQETQYF. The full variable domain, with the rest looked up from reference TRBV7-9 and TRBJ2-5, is DTGVSQNPRHKITKRGQNVTFRCDPISEHNRLYWYRQTLGQGPEFLTYFQNEAQLEKSRLLSDRFSAERPKGSFSTLEIQRTEQGDSAMYLCASSAGLAGYQETQYFGPGTRLLVL.

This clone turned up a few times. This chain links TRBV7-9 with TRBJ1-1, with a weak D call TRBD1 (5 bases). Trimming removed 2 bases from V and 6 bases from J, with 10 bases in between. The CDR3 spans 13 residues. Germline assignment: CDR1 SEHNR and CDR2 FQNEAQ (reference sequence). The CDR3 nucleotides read TGTGCCAGCAGCTTAAGGGGTTTCCCTGAAGCTTTCTTT. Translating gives CASSLRGFPEAFF.

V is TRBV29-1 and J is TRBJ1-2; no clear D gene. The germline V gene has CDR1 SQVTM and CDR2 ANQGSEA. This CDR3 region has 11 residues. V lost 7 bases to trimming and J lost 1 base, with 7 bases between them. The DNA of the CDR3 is TGCAGCGCCGGGGTTAACTATGGCTACACCTTC. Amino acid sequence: CSAGVNYGYTF.

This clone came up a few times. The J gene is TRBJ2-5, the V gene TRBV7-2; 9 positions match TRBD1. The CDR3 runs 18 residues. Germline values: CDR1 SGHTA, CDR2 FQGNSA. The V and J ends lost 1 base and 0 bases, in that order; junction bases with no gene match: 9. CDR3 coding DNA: TGTGCCAGCAGCTTAGGGGCATCGACAGGGGGTTACCAAGAGACCCAGTACTTC. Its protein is CASSLGASTGGYQETQYF.

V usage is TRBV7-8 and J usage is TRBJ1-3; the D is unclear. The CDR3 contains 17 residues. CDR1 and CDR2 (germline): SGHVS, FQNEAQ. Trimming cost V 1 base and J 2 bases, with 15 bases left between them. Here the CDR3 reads CASSLGSIRAPGNTIYF. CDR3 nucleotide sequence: TGTGCCAGCAGCTTAGGGTCCATTCGGGCCCCTGGAAACACCATATATTTT.

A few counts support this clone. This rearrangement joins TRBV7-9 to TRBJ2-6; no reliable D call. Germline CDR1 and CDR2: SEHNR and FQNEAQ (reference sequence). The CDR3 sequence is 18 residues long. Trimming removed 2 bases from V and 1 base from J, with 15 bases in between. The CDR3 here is CASSLFGSWVSGANVLTF. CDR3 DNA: TGTGCCAGCAGCTTATTTGGGTCTTGGGTTTCTGGGGCCAACGTCCTGACTTTC.

CDR3 coding DNA: TGTGCCAGCAGACATCGGGACAGGGAACCAGATACGCAGTATTTT. Its translation is CASRHRDREPDTQYF. The J gene is TRBJ2-3, the V gene TRBV7-2; 9 bases are shared with TRBD1. Germline-derived CDR1 and CDR2 are SGHTA and FQGNSA. V trimming: 6 bases; J trimming: 4 bases; junction bases outside the gene matches: 8. The CDR3 runs to 15 residues.

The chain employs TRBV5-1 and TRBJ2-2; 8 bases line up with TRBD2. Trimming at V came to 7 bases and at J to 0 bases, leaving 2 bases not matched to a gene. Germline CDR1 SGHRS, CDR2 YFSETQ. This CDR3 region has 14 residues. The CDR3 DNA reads TGCGCCAGCCATAGCGGGACGAACACCGGGGAGCTGTTTTTT. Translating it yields CASHSGTNTGELFF.

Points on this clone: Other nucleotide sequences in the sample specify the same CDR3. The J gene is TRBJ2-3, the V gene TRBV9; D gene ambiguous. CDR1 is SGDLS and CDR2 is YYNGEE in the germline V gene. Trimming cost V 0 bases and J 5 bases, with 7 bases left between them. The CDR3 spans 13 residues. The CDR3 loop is CASSVGFRDTQYF. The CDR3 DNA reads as TGTGCCAGCAGCGTAGGGTTCAGAGATACGCAGTATTTT.

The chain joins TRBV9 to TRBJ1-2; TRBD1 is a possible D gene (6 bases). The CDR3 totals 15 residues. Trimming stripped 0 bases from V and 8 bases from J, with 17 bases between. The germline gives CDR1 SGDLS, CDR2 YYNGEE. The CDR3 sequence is CASSVDGHTGMGYTF. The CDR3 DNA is TGTGCCAGCAGCGTAGACGGACATACAGGGATGGGCTACACCTTC. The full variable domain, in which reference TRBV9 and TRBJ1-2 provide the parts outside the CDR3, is DSGVTQTPKHLITATGQRVTLRCSPRSGDLSVYWYQQSLDQGLQFLIQYYNGEERAKGNILERFSAQQFPDLHSELNLSSLELGDSALYFCASSVDGHTGMGYTFGSGTRLTVV.

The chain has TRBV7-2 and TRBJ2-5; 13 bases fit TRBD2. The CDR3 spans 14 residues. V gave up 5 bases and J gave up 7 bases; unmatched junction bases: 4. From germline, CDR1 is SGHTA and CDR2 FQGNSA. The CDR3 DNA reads TGTGCCAGCAGCGAACTAGCGGGAGGGGGGACCCAGTACTTC. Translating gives CASSELAGGGTQYF. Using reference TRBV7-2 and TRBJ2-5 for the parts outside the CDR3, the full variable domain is GAGVSQSPSNKVTEKGKDVELRCDPISGHTALYWYRQSLGQGLEFLIYFQGNSAPDKSGLPSDRFSAERTGGSVSTLTIQRTQQEDSAVYLCASSELAGGGTQYFGPGTRLLVL.

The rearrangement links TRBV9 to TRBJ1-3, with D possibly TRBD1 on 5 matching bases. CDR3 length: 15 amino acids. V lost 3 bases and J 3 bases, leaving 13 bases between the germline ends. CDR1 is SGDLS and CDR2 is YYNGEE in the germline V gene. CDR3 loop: CASSAPGFYGNTIYF. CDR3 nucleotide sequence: TGTGCCAGCAGCGCCCCAGGGTTTTATGGAAACACCATATATTTT.

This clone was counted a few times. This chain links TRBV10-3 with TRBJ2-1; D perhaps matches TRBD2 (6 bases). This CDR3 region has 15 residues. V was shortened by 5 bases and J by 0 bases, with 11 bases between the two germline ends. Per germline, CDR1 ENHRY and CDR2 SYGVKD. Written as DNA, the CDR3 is TGTGCCATCAGTCTCCTCGGGAGCTCCTACAATGAGCAGTTCTTC. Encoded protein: CAISLLGSSYNEQFF.

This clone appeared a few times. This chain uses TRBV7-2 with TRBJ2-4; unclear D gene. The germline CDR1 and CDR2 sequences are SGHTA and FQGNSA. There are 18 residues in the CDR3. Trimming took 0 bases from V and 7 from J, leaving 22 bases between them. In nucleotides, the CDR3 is TGTGCCAGCAGCTTAGCGATACATCTTGGGCCCAGTGGGAACATTCAGTACTTC. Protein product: CASSLAIHLGPSGNIQYF.

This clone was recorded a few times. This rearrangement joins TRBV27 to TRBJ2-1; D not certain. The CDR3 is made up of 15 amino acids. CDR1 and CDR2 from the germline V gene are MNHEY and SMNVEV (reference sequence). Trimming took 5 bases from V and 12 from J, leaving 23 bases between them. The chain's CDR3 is CASSVPPGPRASQFF. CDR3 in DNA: TGTGCCAGCAGTGTACCTCCCGGGCCCCGCGCCTCGCAGTTCTTC.

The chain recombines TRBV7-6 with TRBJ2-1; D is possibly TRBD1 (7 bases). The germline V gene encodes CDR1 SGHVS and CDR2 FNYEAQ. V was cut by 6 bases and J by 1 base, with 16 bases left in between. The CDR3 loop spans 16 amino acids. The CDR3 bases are TGTGCCAGCAGTCCCCGGACAGGACTATCCTACAATGAGCAGTTCTTC. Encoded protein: CASSPRTGLSYNEQFF.

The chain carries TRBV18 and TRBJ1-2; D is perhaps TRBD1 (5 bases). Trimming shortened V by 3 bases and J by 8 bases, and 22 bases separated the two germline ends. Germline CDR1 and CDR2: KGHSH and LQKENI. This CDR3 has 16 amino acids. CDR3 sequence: CASSPYVLTARNGYTF. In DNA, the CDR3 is TGTGCCAGCTCACCTTACGTACTGACAGCAAGGAACGGCTACACCTTC. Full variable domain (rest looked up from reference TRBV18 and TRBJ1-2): NAGVMQNPRHLVRRRGQEARLRCSPMKGHSHVYWYRQLPEEGLKFMVYLQKENIIDESGMPKERFSAEFPKEGPSILRIQQVVRGDSAAYFCASSPYVLTARNGYTFGSGTRLTVV.

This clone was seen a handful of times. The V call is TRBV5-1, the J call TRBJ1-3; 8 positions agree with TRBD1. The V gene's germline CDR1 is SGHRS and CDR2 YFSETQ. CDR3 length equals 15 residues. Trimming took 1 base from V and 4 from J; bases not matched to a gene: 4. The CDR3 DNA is TGCGCCAGCAGCTTGACGACAGGGGAAGGAAACACCATATATTTT. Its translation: CASSLTTGEGNTIYF.

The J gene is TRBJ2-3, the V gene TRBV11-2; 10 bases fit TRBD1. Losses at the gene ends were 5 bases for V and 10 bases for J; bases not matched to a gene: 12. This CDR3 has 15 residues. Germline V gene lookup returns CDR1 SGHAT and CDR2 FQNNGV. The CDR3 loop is CASSPGQGGFYPQYF. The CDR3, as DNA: TGTGCCAGCAGCCCAGGACAGGGGGGATTCTATCCGCAGTATTTT.

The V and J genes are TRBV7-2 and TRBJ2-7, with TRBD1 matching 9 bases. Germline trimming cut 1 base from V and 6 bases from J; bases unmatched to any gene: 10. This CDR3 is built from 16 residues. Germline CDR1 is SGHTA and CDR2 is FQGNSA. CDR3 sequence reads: CASSLDSGTGISEQYF. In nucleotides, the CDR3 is TGTGCCAGCAGCTTAGACAGTGGGACAGGGATCAGCGAGCAGTACTTC. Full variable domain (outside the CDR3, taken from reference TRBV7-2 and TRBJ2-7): GAGVSQSPSNKVTEKGKDVELRCDPISGHTALYWYRQSLGQGLEFLIYFQGNSAPDKSGLPSDRFSAERTGGSVSTLTIQRTQQEDSAVYLCASSLDSGTGISEQYFGPGTRLTVT.

CDR3 residues: CASSQTISGTLYNEQFF. DNA for the CDR3: TGCGCCAGCAGCCAGACCATTAGCGGGACCCTGTACAATGAGCAGTTCTTC. This chain joins TRBV4-3 and TRBJ2-1; 8 bases match TRBD2. Germline CDR1 LGHNA, CDR2 YSLEER. J lost 4 bases, V lost 3 bases, and 11 bases had no gene match. The CDR3 is made up of 17 amino acids.

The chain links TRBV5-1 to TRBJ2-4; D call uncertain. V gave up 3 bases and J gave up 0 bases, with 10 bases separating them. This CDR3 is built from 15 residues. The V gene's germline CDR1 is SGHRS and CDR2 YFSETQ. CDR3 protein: CASSSTTLAKNIQYF. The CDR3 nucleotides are TGCGCCAGCAGCTCCACCACCTTAGCCAAAAACATTCAGTACTTC.

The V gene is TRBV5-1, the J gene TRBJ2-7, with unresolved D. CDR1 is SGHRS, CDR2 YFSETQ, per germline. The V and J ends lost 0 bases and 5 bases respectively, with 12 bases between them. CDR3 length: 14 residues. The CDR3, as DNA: TGCGCCAGCAGCTTGGTTGGCACCCGTAACGAGCAGTACTTC. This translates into CASSLVGTRNEQYF.

This chain's CDR3 is CASSPKSRGVGSEQFF. CDR3 bases: TGTGCCAGCAGCCCGAAATCCCGTGGCGTCGGGAGTGAGCAGTTCTTC. The genes are TRBV4-2 and TRBJ2-1, with a tentative D call TRBD2 (6 bases). With 4 bases removed from V and 9 bases from J, the gap between germline ends came to 22 bases. This CDR3 contains 16 residues. Germline V gives CDR1 LGHNA, CDR2 YNFKEQ.

The CDR3 nucleotides read TGTGCCAGCAGTTACCCCAGTACTGTGACTGAAGCTTTCTTT. This translates into CASSYPSTVTEAFF. The rearrangement uses TRBV28 and TRBJ1-1; D gene uncertain. V lost 4 bases and J lost 5, with 14 bases in between. The germline CDR1 and CDR2 sequences are MDHEN and SYDVKM. This CDR3 has 14 residues.

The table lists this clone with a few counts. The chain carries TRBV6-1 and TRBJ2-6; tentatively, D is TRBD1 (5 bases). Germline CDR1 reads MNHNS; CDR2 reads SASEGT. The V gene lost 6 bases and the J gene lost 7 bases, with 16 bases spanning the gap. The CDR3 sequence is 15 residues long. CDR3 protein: CASSGLGRGANVLTF. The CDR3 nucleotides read TGTGCCAGCAGCGGTTTGGGGCGTGGCGCCAACGTCCTGACTTTC.

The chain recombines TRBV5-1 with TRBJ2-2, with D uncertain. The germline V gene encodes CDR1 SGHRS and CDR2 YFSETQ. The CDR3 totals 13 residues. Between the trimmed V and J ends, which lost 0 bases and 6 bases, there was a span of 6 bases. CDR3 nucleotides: TGCGCCAGCAGCTTGGTCGAACCCGGGGAGCTGTTTTTT. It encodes CASSLVEPGELFF.

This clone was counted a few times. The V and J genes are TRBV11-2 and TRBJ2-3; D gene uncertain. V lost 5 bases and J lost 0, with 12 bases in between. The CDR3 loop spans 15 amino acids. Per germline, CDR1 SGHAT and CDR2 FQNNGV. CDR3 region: CASSQQAGSTDTQYF. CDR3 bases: TGTGCCAGCAGCCAACAAGCCGGAAGCACAGATACGCAGTATTTT.